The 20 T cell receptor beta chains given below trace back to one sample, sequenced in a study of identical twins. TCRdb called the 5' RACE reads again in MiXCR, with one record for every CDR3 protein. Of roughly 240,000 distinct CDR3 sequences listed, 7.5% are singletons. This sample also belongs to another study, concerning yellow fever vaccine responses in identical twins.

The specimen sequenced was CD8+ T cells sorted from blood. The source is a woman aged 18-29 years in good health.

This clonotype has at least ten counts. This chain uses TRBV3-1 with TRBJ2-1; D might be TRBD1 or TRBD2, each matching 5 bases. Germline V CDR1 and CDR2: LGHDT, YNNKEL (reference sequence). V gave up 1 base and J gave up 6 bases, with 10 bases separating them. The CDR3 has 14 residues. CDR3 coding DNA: TGTGCCAGCAGCCAAGGGGGACGGACCAATGAGCAGTTCTTC. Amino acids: CASSQGGRTNEQFF.

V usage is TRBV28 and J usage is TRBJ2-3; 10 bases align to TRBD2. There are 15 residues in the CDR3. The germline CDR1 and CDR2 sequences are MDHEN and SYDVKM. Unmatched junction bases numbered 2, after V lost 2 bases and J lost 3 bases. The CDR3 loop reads CASSLIAGGTDTQYF. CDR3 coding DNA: TGTGCCAGCAGTTTAATAGCGGGGGGAACAGATACGCAGTATTTT. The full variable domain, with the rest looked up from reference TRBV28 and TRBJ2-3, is DVKVTQSSRYLVKRTGEKVFLECVQDMDHENMFWYRQDPGLGLRLIYFSYDVKMKEKGDIPEGYSVSREKKERFSLILESASTNQTSMYLCASSLIAGGTDTQYFGPGTRLTVL.

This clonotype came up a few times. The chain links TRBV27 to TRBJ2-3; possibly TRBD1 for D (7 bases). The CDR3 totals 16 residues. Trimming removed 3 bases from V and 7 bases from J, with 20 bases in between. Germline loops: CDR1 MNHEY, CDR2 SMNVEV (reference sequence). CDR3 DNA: TGTGCCAGCAGTTTTTACGGGGGCCAGGGGGTGAATACGCAGTATTTT. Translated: CASSFYGGQGVNTQYF.

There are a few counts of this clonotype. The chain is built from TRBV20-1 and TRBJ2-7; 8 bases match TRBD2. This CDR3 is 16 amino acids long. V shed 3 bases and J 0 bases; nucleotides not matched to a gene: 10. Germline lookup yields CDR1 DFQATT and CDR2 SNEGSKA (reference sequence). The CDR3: CSARDGTSGFSYEQYF. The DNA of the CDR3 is TGCAGTGCTAGGGACGGAACTAGCGGATTCTCCTACGAGCAGTACTTC.

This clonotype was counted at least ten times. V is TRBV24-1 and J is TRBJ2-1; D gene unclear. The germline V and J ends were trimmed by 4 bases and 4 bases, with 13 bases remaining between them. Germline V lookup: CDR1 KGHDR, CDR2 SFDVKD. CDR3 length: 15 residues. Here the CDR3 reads CATSDTAGIYNEQFF. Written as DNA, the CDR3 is TGTGCCACCAGTGACACCGCTGGGATATACAATGAGCAGTTCTTC.

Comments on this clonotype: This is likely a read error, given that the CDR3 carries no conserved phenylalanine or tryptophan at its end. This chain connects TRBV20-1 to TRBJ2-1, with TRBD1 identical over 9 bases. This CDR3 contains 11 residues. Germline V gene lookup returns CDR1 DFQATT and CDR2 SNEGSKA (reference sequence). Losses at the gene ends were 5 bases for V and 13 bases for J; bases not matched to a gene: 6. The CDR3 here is CSASTGGTQFY. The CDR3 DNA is TGCAGTGCTTCGACAGGGGGAACTCAGTTCTAC.

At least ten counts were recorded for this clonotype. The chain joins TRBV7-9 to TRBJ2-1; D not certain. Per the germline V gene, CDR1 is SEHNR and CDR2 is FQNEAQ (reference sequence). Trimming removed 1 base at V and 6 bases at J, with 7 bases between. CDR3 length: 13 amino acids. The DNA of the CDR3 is TGTGCCAGCAGCTTAGGGCAAGCCAATGAGCAGTTCTTC. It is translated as CASSLGQANEQFF.

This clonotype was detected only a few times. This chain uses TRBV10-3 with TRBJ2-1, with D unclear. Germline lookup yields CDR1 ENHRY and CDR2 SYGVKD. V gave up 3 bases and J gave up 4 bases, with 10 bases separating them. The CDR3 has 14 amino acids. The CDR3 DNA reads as TGTGCCATCAGTGATTGGGCGAAATACAATGAGCAGTTCTTC. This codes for CAISDWAKYNEQFF.

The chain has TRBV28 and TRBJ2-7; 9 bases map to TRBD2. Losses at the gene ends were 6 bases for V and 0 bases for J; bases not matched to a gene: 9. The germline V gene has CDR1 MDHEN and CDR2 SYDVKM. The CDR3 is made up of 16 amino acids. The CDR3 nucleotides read TGTGCCAGCAGAAACGCCGGGACTAGCAGCTCCTACGAGCAGTACTTC. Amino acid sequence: CASRNAGTSSSYEQYF.

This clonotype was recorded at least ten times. CDR3 residues: CASSLPSNNEQFF. For the CDR3, the DNA is TGTGCCAGCAGCTTGCCCAGCAACAATGAGCAGTTCTTC. This chain joins TRBV5-6 and TRBJ2-1; no firm D call. This CDR3 has 13 residues. V was trimmed by 1 base and J by 5 bases, leaving 7 bases between them. Per the germline V gene, CDR1 is SGHDT and CDR2 is YYEEEE. Supplemented by reference TRBV5-6 and TRBJ2-1, the full variable domain reads DAGVTQSPTHLIKTRGQQVTLRCSPKSGHDTVSWYQQALGQGPQFIFQYYEEEERQRGNFPDRFSGHQFPNYSSELNVNALLLGDSALYLCASSLPSNNEQFFGPGTRLTVL.

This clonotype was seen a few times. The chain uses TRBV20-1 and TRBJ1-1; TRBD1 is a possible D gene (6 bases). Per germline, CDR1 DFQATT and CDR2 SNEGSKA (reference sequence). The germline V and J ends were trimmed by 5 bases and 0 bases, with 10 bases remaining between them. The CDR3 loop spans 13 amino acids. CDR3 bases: TGCAGTGCTTACAGGGCGCTGAACACTGAAGCTTTCTTT. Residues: CSAYRALNTEAFF.

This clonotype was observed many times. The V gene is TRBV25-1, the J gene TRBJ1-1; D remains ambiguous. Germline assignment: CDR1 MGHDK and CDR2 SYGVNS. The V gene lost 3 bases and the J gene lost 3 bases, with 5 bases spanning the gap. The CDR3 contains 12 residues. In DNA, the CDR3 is TGTGCCAGCAGTGACGGCTACACTGAAGCTTTCTTT. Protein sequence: CASSDGYTEAFF.

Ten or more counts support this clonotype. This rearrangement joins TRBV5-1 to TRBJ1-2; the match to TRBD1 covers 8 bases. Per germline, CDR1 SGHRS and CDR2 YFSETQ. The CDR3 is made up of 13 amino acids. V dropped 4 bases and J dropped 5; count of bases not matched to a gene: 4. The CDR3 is CASSLDREYGYTF. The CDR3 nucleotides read TGCGCCAGCAGCCTGGACAGGGAATATGGCTACACCTTC.

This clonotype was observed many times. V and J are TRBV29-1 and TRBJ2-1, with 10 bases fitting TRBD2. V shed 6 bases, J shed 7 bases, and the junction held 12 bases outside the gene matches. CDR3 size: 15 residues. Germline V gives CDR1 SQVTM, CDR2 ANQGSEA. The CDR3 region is CSVEYTSGVGNEQFF. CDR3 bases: TGCAGCGTCGAGTACACTAGCGGGGTCGGTAATGAGCAGTTCTTC.

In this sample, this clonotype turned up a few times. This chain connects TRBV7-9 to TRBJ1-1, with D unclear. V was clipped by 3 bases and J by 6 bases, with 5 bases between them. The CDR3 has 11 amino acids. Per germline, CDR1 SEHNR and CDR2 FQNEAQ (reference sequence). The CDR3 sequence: CASSFYPEAFF. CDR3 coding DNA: TGTGCCAGCAGCTTTTACCCTGAAGCTTTCTTT.

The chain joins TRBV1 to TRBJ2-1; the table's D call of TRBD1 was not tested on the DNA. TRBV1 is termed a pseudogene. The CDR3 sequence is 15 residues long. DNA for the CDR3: TGCACCAGCAGCCAAGCTGGACAGGGGGACAATGAGCAGTTCTTC. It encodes CTSSQAGQGDNEQFF.

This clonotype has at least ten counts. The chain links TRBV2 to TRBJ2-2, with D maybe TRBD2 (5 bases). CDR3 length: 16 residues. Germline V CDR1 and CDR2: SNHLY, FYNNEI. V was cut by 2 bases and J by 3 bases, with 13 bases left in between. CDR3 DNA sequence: TGTGCCAGCAGTGAAACACGTCTGGAGGACACCGGGGAGCTGTTTTTT. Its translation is CASSETRLEDTGELFF.

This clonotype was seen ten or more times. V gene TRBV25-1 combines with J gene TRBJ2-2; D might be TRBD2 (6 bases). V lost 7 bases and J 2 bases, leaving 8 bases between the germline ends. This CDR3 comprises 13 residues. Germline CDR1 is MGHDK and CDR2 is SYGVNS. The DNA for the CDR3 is TGTGCCAGCATGGGGGGTAACACCGGGGAGCTGTTTTTT. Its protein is CASMGGNTGELFF.

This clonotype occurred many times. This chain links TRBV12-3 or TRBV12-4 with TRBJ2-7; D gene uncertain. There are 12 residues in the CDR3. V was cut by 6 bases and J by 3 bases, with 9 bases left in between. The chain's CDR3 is CASSPISYEQYF. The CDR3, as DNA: TGTGCCAGCAGCCCCATAAGCTACGAGCAGTACTTC.

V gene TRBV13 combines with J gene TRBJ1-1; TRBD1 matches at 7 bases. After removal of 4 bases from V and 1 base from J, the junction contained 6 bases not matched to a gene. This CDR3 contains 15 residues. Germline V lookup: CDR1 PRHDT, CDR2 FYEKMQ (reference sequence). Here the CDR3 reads CASSSTGQTNTEAFF. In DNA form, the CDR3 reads TGTGCCAGCAGCTCGACGGGACAGACGAACACTGAAGCTTTCTTT.